This section outlines one T cell receptor beta chain sequence together with its context. Its antigen is not identified. This entry comes from a study of tumor-infiltrating lymphocytes in localized non-small cell lung cancer. Study details: The cohort mixed smokers and never-smokers, several histologies, and some post-neoadjuvant-chemotherapy samples. Regarding the study as a whole: Compared with uninvolved lung, tumors showed higher T cell infiltration by TCRbeta sequencing. Immunotypes IM1 and IM2 had similar TCR-derived T-cell fractions.

Using immunoSEQ multiplex PCR, the repertoire was profiled, and TCRdb retains in-frame clones only, with some absent. The data contain about 16,000 clones, 65% to 85% of them seen just once; the ten biggest clones take up 10% to 13%. Sequencing input: uninvolved lung tissue not adjacent to the tumor. This TCR was sampled from a human donor with non-small cell lung cancer.

CDR3 coding DNA: TGTGCCAGCAGCTGGCGGGATCAGCCCCAGCATTTT. Encoded protein: CASSWRDQPQHF. This chain joins TRBV7-2 and TRBJ1-5; D ambiguous. CDR1 and CDR2 from the germline V gene are SGHTA and FQGNSA. The CDR3 sequence is 12 residues long. Trimming took 4 bases from V and 5 from J, leaving 6 bases between them.